This entry is about one TCR beta chain. Its antigen remains unidentified. Germline V gene sequence: CDR1 MNHEY, CDR2 SMNVEV (reference sequence). The trim removed 5 bases at V and 7 bases at J, leaving 5 bases unmatched. The CDR3 consists of 12 residues. This record belongs to a study of CD8 T cells in ankylosing spondylitis. General study findings and limits: Ankylosing spondylitis blood appeared to carry a characteristic TCR beta motif of roughly 8 highly homologous variants.

Each CDR3 protein is one row after TCRdb ran MiXCR on the 5' RACE reads. The sample shows 400,000 to 450,000 distinct CDR3 sequences, 17% of them seen only once. This sequence was found in a male donor with ankylosing spondylitis. Material for sequencing was blood, either unsorted or a sorted T cell fraction (not recorded which). The J gene is TRBJ2-7, the V gene TRBV27; 7 bases are shared with TRBD2. CDR3 amino acids: CASSRGVGEQYF. The DNA of the CDR3 is TGTGCCAGCAGTCGGGGGGTGGGTGAGCAGTACTTC.